This TCR beta chain is from a study of shared clonotypes between healthy human individuals. Study-level results: The small donor group covered limited genetic and exposure diversity. Generation of non-shared clonotypes was less probable than generation of clonotypes shared by all four donors. For sorted subsets, rarefaction showed incomplete sequencing despite large depth. It was observed that roughly 5.4% of naive CD4 clonotypes were shared across a handful of donors.

Sequencing used immunoSEQ multiplex PCR; TCRdb keeps in-frame clones, though not all of them. The sample includes about 1.5 million clones, about 96% of them seen just once. This CDR3 contains 14 residues. Germline V gene lookup returns CDR1 SGHTA and CDR2 FQGNSA. Trimming took off 3 bases at V and 5 bases at J, with 13 bases between the two ends. For this clone: Its antigen is undetermined.

The sequence was obtained from a man younger than 40 in good health. Material: naive CD4+ T cells sorted from blood. The subset was: CD45RA+ positively selected. J is TRBJ1-2 and V is TRBV7-2, with a weak D call TRBD1 (5 bases). The CDR3 region is CASSFSGALYGYTF. The CDR3 coding sequence is TGTGCCAGCAGCTTTAGTGGGGCCCTTTATGGCTACACCTTC.